This T cell receptor beta chain is drawn from a study of Ad26.COV2.S vaccination and SARS-CoV-2 variants. Profiled with immunoSEQ multiplex PCR; TCRdb holds only in-frame clones, not every one. Of 250,000 to 300,000 clones listed, 70% to 90% are singletons. The CDR3 is 13 residues long. Germline V gives CDR1 SGHRS, CDR2 YFSETQ. Between the trimmed V and J ends, which lost 4 bases and 6 bases, there was a span of 14 bases. Indicated treatment: 19 received Ad26.COV2.S at low or high dose, single or two shots; about 5 received placebo; per-sample allocation not given. The investigators took samples on day 63 after the first vaccine or placebo injection.

The origin of this receptor is a person aged 18-60 years who received the Ad26.COV2.S COVID-19 vaccine or a placebo. Specimen: peripheral blood, collected in a trial of Ad26.COV2.S vaccine versus placebo. The rearrangement joins TRBV5-1 to TRBJ2-7; D may match TRBD1 or TRBD2 (5 bases each). This CDR3 reads CASSAREGVEQYF. The CDR3 nucleotides are TGCGCCAGCAGCGCCCGGGAAGGGGTCGAGCAGTACTTC.